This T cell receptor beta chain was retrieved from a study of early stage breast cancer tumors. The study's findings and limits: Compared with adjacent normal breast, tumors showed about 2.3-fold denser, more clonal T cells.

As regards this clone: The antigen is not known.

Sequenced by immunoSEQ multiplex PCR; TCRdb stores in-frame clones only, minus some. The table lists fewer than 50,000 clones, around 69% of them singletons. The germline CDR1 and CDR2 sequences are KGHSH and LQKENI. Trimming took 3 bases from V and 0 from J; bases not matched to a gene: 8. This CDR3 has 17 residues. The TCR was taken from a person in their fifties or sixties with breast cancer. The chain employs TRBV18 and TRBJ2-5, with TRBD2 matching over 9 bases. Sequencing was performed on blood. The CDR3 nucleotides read TGTGCCAGCTCACCTACCCAAGCGGGAGGCCACCAAGAGACCCAGTACTTC. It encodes CASSPTQAGGHQETQYF.